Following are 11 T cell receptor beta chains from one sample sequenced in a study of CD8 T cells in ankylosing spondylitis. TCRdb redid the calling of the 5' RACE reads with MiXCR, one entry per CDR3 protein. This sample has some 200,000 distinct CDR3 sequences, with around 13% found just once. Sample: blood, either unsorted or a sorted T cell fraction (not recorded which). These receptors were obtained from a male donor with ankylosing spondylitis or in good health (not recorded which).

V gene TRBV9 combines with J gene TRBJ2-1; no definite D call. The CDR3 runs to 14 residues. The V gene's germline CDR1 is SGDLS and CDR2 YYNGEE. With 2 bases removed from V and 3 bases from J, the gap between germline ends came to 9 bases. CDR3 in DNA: TGTGCCAGCAGCGTTCAGCGAGGCTACAATGAGCAGTTCTTC. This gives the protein CASSVQRGYNEQFF.

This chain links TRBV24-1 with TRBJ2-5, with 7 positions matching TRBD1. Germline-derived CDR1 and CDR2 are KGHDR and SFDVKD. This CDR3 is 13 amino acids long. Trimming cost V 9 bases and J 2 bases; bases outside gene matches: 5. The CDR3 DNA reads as TGTGCCACCTCCGACAGGGATCAAGAGACCCAGTACTTC. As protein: CATSDRDQETQYF.

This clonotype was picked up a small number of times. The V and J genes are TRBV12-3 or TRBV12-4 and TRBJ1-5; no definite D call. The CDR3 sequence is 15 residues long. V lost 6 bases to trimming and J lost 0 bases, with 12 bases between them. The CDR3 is CASSRTADSNQPQHF. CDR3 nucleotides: TGTGCCAGCAGCCGCACAGCGGATAGCAATCAGCCCCAGCATTTT.

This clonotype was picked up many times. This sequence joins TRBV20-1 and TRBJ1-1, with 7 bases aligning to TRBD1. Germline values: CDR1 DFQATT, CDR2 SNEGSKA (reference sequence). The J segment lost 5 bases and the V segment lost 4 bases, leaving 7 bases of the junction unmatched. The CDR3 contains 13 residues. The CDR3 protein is CSANPTGWTEAFF. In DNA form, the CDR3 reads TGCAGTGCTAACCCGACAGGGTGGACTGAAGCTTTCTTT.

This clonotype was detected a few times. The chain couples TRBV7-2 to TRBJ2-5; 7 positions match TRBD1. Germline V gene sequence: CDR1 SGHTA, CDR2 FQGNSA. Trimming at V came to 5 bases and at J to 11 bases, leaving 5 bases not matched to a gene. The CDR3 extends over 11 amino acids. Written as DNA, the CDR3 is TGTGCCAGCAGCGACAGGGAAATGCAGTACTTC. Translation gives CASSDREMQYF.

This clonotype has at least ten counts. The CDR3 DNA reads TGTGCCAGCAGCTTCGACAGGGGCATGGTTAATGAGCAGTTCTTC. Protein product: CASSFDRGMVNEQFF. The chain is built from TRBV5-5 and TRBJ2-1, with 8 bases fitting TRBD1. The CDR3 length is 15 residues. V lost 2 bases and J lost 7; bases outside the gene matches: 8. The germline gives CDR1 SGHKS, CDR2 YYEKEE (reference sequence).

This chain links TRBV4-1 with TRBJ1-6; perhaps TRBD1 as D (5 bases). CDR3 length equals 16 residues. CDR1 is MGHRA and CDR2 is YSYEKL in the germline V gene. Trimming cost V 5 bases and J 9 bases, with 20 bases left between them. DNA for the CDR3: TGCGCCAGCAGCGAACGAACCATACAGGAGAGTTCACCCCTCCACTTT. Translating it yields CASSERTIQESSPLHF.

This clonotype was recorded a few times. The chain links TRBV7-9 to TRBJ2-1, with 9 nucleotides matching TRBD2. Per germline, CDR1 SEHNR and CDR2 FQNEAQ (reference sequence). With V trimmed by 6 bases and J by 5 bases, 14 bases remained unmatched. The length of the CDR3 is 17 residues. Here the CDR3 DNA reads TGTGCCAGCAGAACTAGCGGGTCAACCCCTTCCCACAATGAGCAGTTCTTC. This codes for CASRTSGSTPSHNEQFF. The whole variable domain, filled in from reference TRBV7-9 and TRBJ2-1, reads DTGVSQNPRHKITKRGQNVTFRCDPISEHNRLYWYRQTLGQGPEFLTYFQNEAQLEKSRLLSDRFSAERPKGSFSTLEIQRTEQGDSAMYLCASRTSGSTPSHNEQFFGPGTRLTVL.

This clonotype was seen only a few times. This CDR3 is CASSVWGEDYGYTF. The CDR3 region has the DNA TGTGCCAGCAGTGTGTGGGGAGAAGACTATGGCTACACCTTC. The V gene is TRBV2, the J gene TRBJ1-2; no clear D. Between the trimmed V and J ends, which lost 4 bases and 3 bases, there was a span of 12 bases. This CDR3 is 14 amino acids long. Looked up from germline, CDR1 is SNHLY and CDR2 is FYNNEI.

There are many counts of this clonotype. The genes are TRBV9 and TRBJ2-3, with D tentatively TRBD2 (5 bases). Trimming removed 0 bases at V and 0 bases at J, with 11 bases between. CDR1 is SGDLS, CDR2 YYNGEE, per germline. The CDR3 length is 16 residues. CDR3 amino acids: CASSVVGGLSTDTQYF. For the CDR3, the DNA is TGTGCCAGCAGCGTAGTTGGCGGGCTAAGCACAGATACGCAGTATTTT. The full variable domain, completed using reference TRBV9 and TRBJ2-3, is DSGVTQTPKHLITATGQRVTLRCSPRSGDLSVYWYQQSLDQGLQFLIQYYNGEERAKGNILERFSAQQFPDLHSELNLSSLELGDSALYFCASSVVGGLSTDTQYFGPGTRLTVL.

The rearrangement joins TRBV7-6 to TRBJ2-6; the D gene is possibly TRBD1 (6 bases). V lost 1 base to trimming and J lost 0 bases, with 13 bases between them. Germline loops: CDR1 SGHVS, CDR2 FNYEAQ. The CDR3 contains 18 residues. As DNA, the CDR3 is TGTGCCAGCAGCTTAGAGGTGGGACAAAGCTCTGGGGCCAACGTCCTGACTTTC. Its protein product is CASSLEVGQSSGANVLTF.